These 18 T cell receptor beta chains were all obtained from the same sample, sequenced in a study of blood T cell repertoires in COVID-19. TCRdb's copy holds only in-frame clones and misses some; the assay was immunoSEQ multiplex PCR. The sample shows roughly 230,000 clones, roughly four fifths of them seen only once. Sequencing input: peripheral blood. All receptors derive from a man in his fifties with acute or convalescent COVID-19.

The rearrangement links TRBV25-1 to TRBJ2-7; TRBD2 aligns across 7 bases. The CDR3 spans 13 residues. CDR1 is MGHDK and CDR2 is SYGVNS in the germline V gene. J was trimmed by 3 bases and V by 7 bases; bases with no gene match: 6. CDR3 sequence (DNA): TGTGCCAGCACTGCGGGAGTCCTCTACGAGCAGTACTTC. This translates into CASTAGVLYEQYF.

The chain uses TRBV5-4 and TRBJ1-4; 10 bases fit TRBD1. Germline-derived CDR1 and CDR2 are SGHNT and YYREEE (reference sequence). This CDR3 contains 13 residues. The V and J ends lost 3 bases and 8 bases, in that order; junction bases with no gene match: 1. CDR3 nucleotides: TGTGCCAGCAGCTGGACAGGGGGGGAAAAACTGTTTTTT. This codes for CASSWTGGEKLFF.

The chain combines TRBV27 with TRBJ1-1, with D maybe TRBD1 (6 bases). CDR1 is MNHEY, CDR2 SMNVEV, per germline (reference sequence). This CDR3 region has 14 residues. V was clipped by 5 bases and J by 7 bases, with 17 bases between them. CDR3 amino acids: CASSLRGGPDEAFF. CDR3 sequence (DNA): TGTGCCAGCAGTCTCCGTGGGGGCCCGGATGAAGCTTTCTTT.

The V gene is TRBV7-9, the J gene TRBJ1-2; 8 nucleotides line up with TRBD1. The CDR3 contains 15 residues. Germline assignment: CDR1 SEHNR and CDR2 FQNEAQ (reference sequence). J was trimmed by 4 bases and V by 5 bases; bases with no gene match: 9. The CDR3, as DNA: TGTGCCAGCAGCCCATGGGACAGGTCGCCCTATGGCTACACCTTC. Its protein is CASSPWDRSPYGYTF.

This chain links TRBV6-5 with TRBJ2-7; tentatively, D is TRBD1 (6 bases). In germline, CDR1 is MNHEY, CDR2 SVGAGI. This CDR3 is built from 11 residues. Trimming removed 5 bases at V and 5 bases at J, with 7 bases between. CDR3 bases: TGTGCCAGCAGTAACAGGGACGAGCAGTACTTC. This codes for CASSNRDEQYF.

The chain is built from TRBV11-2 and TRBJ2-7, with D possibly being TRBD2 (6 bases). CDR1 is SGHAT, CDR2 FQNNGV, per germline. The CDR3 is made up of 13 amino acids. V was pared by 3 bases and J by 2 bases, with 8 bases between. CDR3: CASSFGSTYEQYF. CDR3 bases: TGTGCCAGCAGCTTCGGGAGTACCTACGAGCAGTACTTC.

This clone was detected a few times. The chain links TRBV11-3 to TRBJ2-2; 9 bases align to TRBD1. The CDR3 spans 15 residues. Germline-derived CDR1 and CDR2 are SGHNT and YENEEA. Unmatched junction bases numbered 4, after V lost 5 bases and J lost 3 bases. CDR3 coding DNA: TGTGCCAGCAGCCTCGGGACAGGGTACACCGGGGAGCTGTTTTTT. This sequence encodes CASSLGTGYTGELFF.

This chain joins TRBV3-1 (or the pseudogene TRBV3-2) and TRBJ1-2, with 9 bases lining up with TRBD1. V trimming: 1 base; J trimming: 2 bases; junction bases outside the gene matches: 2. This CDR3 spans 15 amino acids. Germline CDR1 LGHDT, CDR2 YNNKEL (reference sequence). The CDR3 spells CASSQGDRANYGYTF. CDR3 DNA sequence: TGTGCCAGCAGCCAAGGGGACAGGGCCAACTATGGCTACACCTTC.

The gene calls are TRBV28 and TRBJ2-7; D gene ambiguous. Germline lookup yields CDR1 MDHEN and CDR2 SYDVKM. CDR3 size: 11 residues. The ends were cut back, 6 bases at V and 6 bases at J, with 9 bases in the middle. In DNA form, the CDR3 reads TGTGCCAGCAGCTCGACAATCGAGCAGTACTTC. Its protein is CASSSTIEQYF.

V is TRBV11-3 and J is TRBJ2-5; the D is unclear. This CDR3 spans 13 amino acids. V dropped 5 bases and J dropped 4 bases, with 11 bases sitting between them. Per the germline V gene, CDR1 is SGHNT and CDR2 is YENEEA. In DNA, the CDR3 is TGTGCCAGCAGCGGTGGAGCCCCAGAGACCCAGTACTTC. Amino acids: CASSGGAPETQYF. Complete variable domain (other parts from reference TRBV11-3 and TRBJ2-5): EAGVVQSPRYKIIEKKQPVAFWCNPISGHNTLYWYLQNLGQGPELLIRYENEEAVDDSQLPKDRFSAERLKGVDSTLKIQPAELGDSAVYLCASSGGAPETQYFGPGTRLLVL.

For the CDR3, the DNA is TGTGCCAGCAGCTTAGAGAGGGTCCGTTCTACGCAGCAGTACTTC. Translation gives CASSLERVRSTQQYF. The chain recombines TRBV11-3 with TRBJ2-7, with a weak D call TRBD2 (5 bases). Germline V gene data show CDR1 as SGHNT and CDR2 as YENEEA. V lost 0 bases, J lost 8 bases, and 17 bases lay in between. CDR3 size: 15 residues.

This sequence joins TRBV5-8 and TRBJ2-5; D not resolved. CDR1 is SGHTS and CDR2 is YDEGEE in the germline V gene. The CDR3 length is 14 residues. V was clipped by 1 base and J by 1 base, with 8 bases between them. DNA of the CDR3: TGTGCCAGCAGCTTGTATCAGTCCCAAGAGACCCAGTACTTC. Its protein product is CASSLYQSQETQYF.

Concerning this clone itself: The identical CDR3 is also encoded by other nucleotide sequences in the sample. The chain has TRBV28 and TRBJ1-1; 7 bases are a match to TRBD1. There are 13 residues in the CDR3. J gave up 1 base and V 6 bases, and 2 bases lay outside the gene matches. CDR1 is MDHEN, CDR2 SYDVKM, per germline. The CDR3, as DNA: TGTGCCAGCAGAAGACAGGGGAACACTGAAGCTTTCTTT. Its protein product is CASRRQGNTEAFF.

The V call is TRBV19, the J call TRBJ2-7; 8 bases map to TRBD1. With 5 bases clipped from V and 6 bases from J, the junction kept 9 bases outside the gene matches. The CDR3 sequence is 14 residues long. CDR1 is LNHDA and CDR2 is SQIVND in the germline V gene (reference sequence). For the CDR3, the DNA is TGTGCCAGTAGTTCCGGACAGGGAGCTACCGAGCAGTACTTC. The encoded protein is CASSSGQGATEQYF.

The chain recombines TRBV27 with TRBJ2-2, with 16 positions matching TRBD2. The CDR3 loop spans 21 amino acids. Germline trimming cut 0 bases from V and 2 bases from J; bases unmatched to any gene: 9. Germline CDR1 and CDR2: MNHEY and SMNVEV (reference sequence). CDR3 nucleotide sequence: TGTGCCAGCAGTTTATCAATCCGGGGACTAGCGGGGGGGCTAAACACCGGGGAGCTGTTTTTT. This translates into CASSLSIRGLAGGLNTGELFF.

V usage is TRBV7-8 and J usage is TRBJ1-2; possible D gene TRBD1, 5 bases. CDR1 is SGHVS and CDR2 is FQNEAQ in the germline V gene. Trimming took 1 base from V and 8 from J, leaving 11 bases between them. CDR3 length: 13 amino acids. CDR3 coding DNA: TGTGCCAGCAGCTTAGACGGGGGGTACGGCTACACCTTC. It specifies CASSLDGGYGYTF.

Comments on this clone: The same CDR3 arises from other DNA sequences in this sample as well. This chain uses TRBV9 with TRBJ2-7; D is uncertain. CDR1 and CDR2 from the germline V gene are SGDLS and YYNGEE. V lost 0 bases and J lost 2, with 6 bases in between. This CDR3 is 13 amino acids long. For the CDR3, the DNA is TGTGCCAGCAGCGTAGACAGTACCTACGAGCAGTACTTC. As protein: CASSVDSTYEQYF.

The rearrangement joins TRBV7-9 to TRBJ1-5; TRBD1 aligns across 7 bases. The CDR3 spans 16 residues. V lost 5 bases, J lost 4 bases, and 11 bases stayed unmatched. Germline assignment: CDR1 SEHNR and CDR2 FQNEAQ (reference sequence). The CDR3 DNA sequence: TGTGCCAGCAGCCCAGACAGGGTCCCTGGGAATCAGCCCCAGCATTTT. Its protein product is CASSPDRVPGNQPQHF.